This T cell receptor beta chain appears in the sequencing data of a study of vaccination effects on CD4 cells after COVID-19. About this clone: As yet, its antigen is unknown.

Some clones are missing from TCRdb's copy, which holds only in-frame ones; the method was immunoSEQ multiplex PCR. The table lists about 17,000 clones, 76% of them singletons. Peptide-pool stimulation followed by sequencing identified expanded antigen-specific CD4+ clonotypes in the ViraFEST assay. Subsequent to a culture period of about nine days, CD4+ T cells were isolated. From March to December 2020, the person had a SARS-CoV-2 infection that was confirmed by PCR. Either the mRNA-1273 or the BNT162b2 vaccine was given to participants as two doses. The germline V gene has CDR1 SNHLY and CDR2 FYNNEI. V lost 3 bases, J lost 5 bases, and 16 bases lay in between. The CDR3 has 16 residues.

The chain combines TRBV2 with TRBJ2-2; TRBD1 might be the D (5 bases). This clonotype was sampled from a human donor who had a prior SARS-CoV-2 infection. This sample comprised CD4+ T cells from PBMCs cultured with SARS-CoV-2 spike peptides, obtained after COVID-19 vaccination. CDR3 loop: CASSDQGSFGTGELFF. CDR3 in DNA: TGTGCCAGCAGTGACCAGGGTTCGTTTGGGACCGGGGAGCTGTTTTTT. The whole variable domain, remainder taken from reference TRBV2 and TRBJ2-2, is EPEVTQTPSHQVTQMGQEVILRCVPISNHLYFYWYRQILGQKVEFLVSFYNNEISEKSEIFDDQFSVERPDGSNFTLKIRSTKLEDSAMYFCASSDQGSFGTGELFFGEGSRLTVL.